This TCR beta chain was identified in a study of blood T cell repertoires in COVID-19. On the study more broadly: Material from acute and convalescent COVID-19 was sourced from the United States, Italy and Spain. T cells, B-cell-depleted T cells, or PBMCs supplied cDNA or gDNA.

In the study's own analysis: Estimates of nucleated cell counts were drawn from the amplification of reference gene primers. Repertoires were generated with immunoSEQ multiplex PCR, while TCRdb's copy carries only in-frame clones and drops some. D and trimming were read from the DNA, whereas the V and J calls and clone size are those reported in that table. Altogether tens of thousands of clones are present, approximately 88% being singletons, with the ten largest covering roughly an eighth. Specimen: peripheral blood. The clonotype comes from a human donor with active COVID-19. The donor label of this sample is uncertain.

CDR3 protein: CASSQRDGDEQFF. In nucleotides, the CDR3 is TGTGCCAGCAGCCAGCGGGATGGGGATGAGCAGTTCTTC. The chain combines TRBV7-3 with TRBJ2-1, with TRBD2 matching 7 bases. Germline V lookup: CDR1 SGHTA, CDR2 FQGTGA. After removal of 5 bases from V and 8 bases from J, the junction contained 6 bases not matched to a gene. The CDR3 has 13 residues.